The sequence of this TCR beta chain was determined in a study of CD8 T cells in ankylosing spondylitis. V was shortened by 0 bases and J by 6 bases, with 8 bases between the two germline ends. The CDR3 is 13 residues long. Germline assignment: CDR1 SGHRS and CDR2 YFSETQ. TCRdb fed the 5' RACE reads into MiXCR, producing one record per CDR3 protein. The table shows some 840,000 distinct CDR3 sequences, with 10% to 15% occurring only once. This clonotype was recorded a few times. Its specificity is not known. Study results and limitations: Significant enrichment of disease-linked clones was reportedly seen in matched ankylosing spondylitis synovial fluid. Made up of roughly 8 highly homologous variants, a TCR beta motif appeared characteristic of ankylosing spondylitis blood.

Sequencing was carried out using blood, either unsorted or a sorted T cell fraction (not recorded which). This TCR derives from a male donor with ankylosing spondylitis. The rearrangement uses TRBV5-1 and TRBJ2-3; D not certain. CDR3 nucleotide sequence: TGCGCCAGCAGCTTGGCCCCCTCGGATACGCAGTATTTT. Its translation is CASSLAPSDTQYF.